What follows is one TCR beta chain and its context. Its antigen is as yet unknown. Trimming took 1 base from V and 10 from J, leaving 20 bases between them. The CDR3 extends over 17 amino acids. The germline gives CDR1 LNHNV, CDR2 YYDKDF (reference sequence). Specified treatment: over 15 received Ad26.COV2.S at low or high dose, single or two shots; 5 received placebo; per-sample allocation not given. After the first vaccine or placebo injection, samples were drawn on day 63. An adult aged 18-55 years in Boston served as the donor. This sample was included in a study of Ad26.COV2.S vaccination and SARS-CoV-2 variants. Study-level background: It was the COV1001 Ad26.COV2.S trial arm that included the donor. Into the muscle, Ad26.COV2.S was dosed once or twice, 56 days apart.

TCRdb's table, derived via immunoSEQ multiplex PCR, lists solely in-frame clones and lacks some. This table has about 400,000 clones, about nine tenths appearing once. Findings of the study overall: Placebo recipients showed lower spike-specific TCR breadth than vaccinees.

The source was peripheral blood, collected in a trial of Ad26.COV2.S vaccine versus placebo. The TCR originated in a person aged 18-65 years who received the Ad26.COV2.S COVID-19 vaccine or a placebo. The chain links TRBV15 to TRBJ1-6; D is ambiguous. The CDR3 sequence is CATSRGVRQYGGSPLHF. CDR3 nucleotides: TGTGCCACCAGCAGAGGGGTTCGGCAATACGGAGGCTCACCCCTCCACTTT.